This entry lists 31 T cell receptor beta chains sequenced from one sample in a study of CD8+CD57+ T cells in acquired aplastic anemia. Profiling that covered TCR beta VDJ and CDR3 relied on genomic DNA as its template. TCRdb recomputed calls from the reads with MiXCR, one row per CDR3 protein. The data show 200,000 or so distinct CDR3 sequences, with roughly 64% seen just once and around 46% held by the top ten. Sequencing was performed on sorted CD4+, CD8+, or CD8+CD57+ T cells (not recorded which) from PBMCs. These receptors originate from a human donor with severe aplastic anemia or a healthy control (not recorded which).

The chain is built from TRBV5-1 and TRBJ2-5; TRBD2 aligns across 10 bases. CDR1 is SGHRS and CDR2 is YFSETQ in the germline V gene. The CDR3 is 13 amino acids. The V and J ends lost 6 bases and 3 bases, in that order; junction bases with no gene match: 2. The CDR3 loop is CASNGLAEETQYF. Here the CDR3 DNA reads TGCGCCAGCAACGGACTAGCGGAAGAGACCCAGTACTTC.

This clonotype has just one count. J is TRBJ2-7 and V is TRBV4-3; a possible D gene is TRBD1 (5 bases). Germline V gives CDR1 LGHNA, CDR2 YSLEER. With 0 bases removed from V and 0 bases from J, the gap between germline ends came to 15 bases. CDR3 length: 17 residues. CDR3 protein: CASSQDPVTAISYEQYF. The CDR3 DNA sequence: TGCGCCAGCAGCCAAGATCCAGTGACAGCGATCTCCTACGAGCAGTACTTC.

The chain is built from TRBV29-1 and TRBJ2-5; possible D gene TRBD1, 6 bases. CDR3 length: 15 amino acids. V lost 7 bases and J lost 5, with 23 bases in between. Per the germline V gene, CDR1 is SQVTM and CDR2 is ANQGSEA. In DNA form, the CDR3 reads TGCAGCGCTGAGGGGGTCGGGCTTGGTTTTGAGACCCAGTACTTC. Translated: CSAEGVGLGFETQYF.

This clonotype has a count of ten or more. This chain joins TRBV10-3 and TRBJ2-3, with D hard to call. V lost 3 bases to trimming and J lost 4 bases, with 14 bases between them. CDR1 ENHRY and CDR2 SYGVKD come from the germline V gene. This CDR3 region has 15 residues. CDR3 sequence reads: CAISDSEAGSDTQYF. The DNA of the CDR3 is TGTGCCATCAGTGATTCCGAAGCAGGATCAGATACGCAGTATTTT.

V usage is TRBV24-1 and J usage is TRBJ2-7; possible D gene TRBD1, 5 bases. The V gene lost 4 bases and the J gene lost 10 bases, with 16 bases spanning the gap. The V gene's germline CDR1 is KGHDR and CDR2 SFDVKD. The CDR3 length is 13 residues. The CDR3 DNA reads TGTGCCACCAGTGAGGGCCTCCGTGACAGCCAGTACTTC. It specifies CATSEGLRDSQYF.

This clonotype was picked up many times. The genes are TRBV14 and TRBJ2-3; D unclear. The CDR3 runs 14 residues. Looked up from germline, CDR1 is SGHDN and CDR2 is FVKESK. V lost 0 bases and J lost 7, with 11 bases in between. The DNA of the CDR3 is TGTGCCAGCAGCCAAGAAATTTCTTCCTATACGCAGTATTTT. Protein: CASSQEISSYTQYF.

The rearrangement links TRBV5-1 to TRBJ2-3; D gene uncertain. The CDR3 totals 14 residues. The V and J ends lost 4 bases and 1 base respectively, with 10 bases between them. CDR1 is SGHRS and CDR2 is YFSETQ in the germline V gene. The CDR3 nucleotides read TGCGCCAGCAGCGACGACACCGGCACAGATACGCAGTATTTT. As protein: CASSDDTGTDTQYF.

V usage is TRBV10-3 and J usage is TRBJ2-3; D is unclear. CDR1 is ENHRY, CDR2 SYGVKD, per germline. CDR3 length: 11 amino acids. The V end lost 6 bases, the J end lost 5 bases, and 6 bases lay between the germline ends. CDR3: CAIRGIDTQYF. The CDR3 DNA sequence: TGTGCCATCAGGGGGATAGATACGCAGTATTTT.

Details on this clonotype: Since a much larger clone is just one base distant, this may be a read error. This chain joins TRBV27 and TRBJ1-4; D is ambiguous. The germline gives CDR1 MNHEY, CDR2 SMNVEV (reference sequence). This CDR3 has 14 amino acids. Trimming removed 2 bases at V and 8 bases at J, with 12 bases between. The CDR3 spells CASSLAWVGEKLFF. CDR3 bases: TGTGCCAGCAGTTTAGCATGGGTAGGGGAAAAACTGTTTTTT.

The chain is built from TRBV12-3 or TRBV12-4 and TRBJ1-1; D is unclear. The CDR3 runs to 14 residues. Trimming took 4 bases from V and 4 from J, leaving 13 bases between them. The CDR3 spells CASSYISRSTEAFF. The CDR3 DNA follows: TGTGCCAGCAGTTATATCTCGCGGTCCACTGAAGCTTTCTTT.

This clonotype was found a few times. The chain recombines TRBV9 with TRBJ1-1; no clear D gene. V was pared by 3 bases and J by 3 bases, with 9 bases between. The germline V gene encodes CDR1 SGDLS and CDR2 YYNGEE. The CDR3 consists of 13 residues. DNA of the CDR3: TGTGCCAGCAGCGAAGATCTACACACTGAAGCTTTCTTT. Amino acid sequence: CASSEDLHTEAFF. The full variable domain, with the rest looked up from reference TRBV9 and TRBJ1-1, is DSGVTQTPKHLITATGQRVTLRCSPRSGDLSVYWYQQSLDQGLQFLIQYYNGEERAKGNILERFSAQQFPDLHSELNLSSLELGDSALYFCASSEDLHTEAFFGQGTRLTVV.

Only one count was recorded for this clonotype. The chain recombines TRBV5-1 with TRBJ1-2, with D maybe TRBD1 (6 bases). V lost 0 bases and J lost 8, with 11 bases in between. CDR1 SGHRS and CDR2 YFSETQ come from the germline V gene. The CDR3 length is 13 residues. CDR3 region: CASSLAGAMGYTF. Here the CDR3 DNA reads TGCGCCAGCAGCTTGGCGGGGGCCATGGGCTACACCTTC.

The rearrangement uses TRBV10-1 and TRBJ1-5, with D tentatively TRBD1 (5 bases). Germline V gene sequence: CDR1 WNHNN, CDR2 SYGVQD (reference sequence). This CDR3 spans 18 amino acids. The germline V and J ends were trimmed by 0 bases and 0 bases, with 15 bases remaining between them. The CDR3 here is CASSESLEGGHSNQPQHF. CDR3 DNA: TGCGCCAGCAGTGAGTCGCTGGAGGGTGGACATAGCAATCAGCCCCAGCATTTT.

J is TRBJ2-1 and V is TRBV29-1, with 9 bases identical to TRBD1. Trimming took 6 bases from V and 10 from J; bases not matched to a gene: 10. This CDR3 is built from 13 residues. Germline-derived CDR1 and CDR2 are SQVTM and ANQGSEA. CDR3 region: CSVGDRVLGEQFF. CDR3 sequence (DNA): TGCAGCGTAGGGGACAGGGTTCTGGGGGAGCAGTTCTTC.

As for this clonotype: Given a much more abundant clone one base away, this may be a read error. V and J are TRBV6-4 and TRBJ1-1; D ambiguous. Germline loops: CDR1 MRHNA, CDR2 SNTAGT. The CDR3 is 16 amino acids. Trimming stripped 5 bases from V and 0 bases from J, with 16 bases between. For the CDR3, the DNA is TGTGCCAGCAGTCACGAACACGTTGACATGAACACTGAAGCTTTCTTT. Translating it yields CASSHEHVDMNTEAFF.

This clonotype has at least ten counts. The J gene is TRBJ1-6, the V gene TRBV30; D may be TRBD1 (5 bases). V dropped 0 bases and J dropped 7 bases, with 19 bases sitting between them. Germline CDR1 and CDR2: GTSNPN and SVGIG (reference sequence). This CDR3 is built from 17 residues. This chain's CDR3 is CAWSVPKGAGSNSPLHF. The CDR3 nucleotides are TGTGCCTGGAGTGTACCCAAGGGCGCAGGGTCGAATTCACCCCTCCACTTT.

The gene calls are TRBV7-9 and TRBJ1-1; possible D gene TRBD1, 6 bases. V lost 5 bases and J 1 base, leaving 11 bases between the germline ends. Germline-derived CDR1 and CDR2 are SEHNR and FQNEAQ (reference sequence). This CDR3 is built from 14 residues. The CDR3 sequence: CASSPRTENTEAFF. CDR3 DNA sequence: TGTGCCAGCAGCCCGAGGACAGAGAACACTGAAGCTTTCTTT. Filled out from reference TRBV7-9 and TRBJ1-1, the complete variable domain reads DTGVSQNPRHKITKRGQNVTFRCDPISEHNRLYWYRQTLGQGPEFLTYFQNEAQLEKSRLLSDRFSAERPKGSFSTLEIQRTEQGDSAMYLCASSPRTENTEAFFGQGTRLTVV.

The genes are TRBV7-6 and TRBJ2-7, with 8 bases lining up with TRBD1. The CDR3 contains 16 residues. Trimming at V came to 4 bases and at J to 6 bases, leaving 14 bases not matched to a gene. The V gene's germline CDR1 is SGHVS and CDR2 FNYEAQ. Written as DNA, the CDR3 is TGTGCCAGCAGCTCTGGGCCGTTCGGACAGGGCGCCGAGCAGTACTTC. It specifies CASSSGPFGQGAEQYF.

The DNA of the CDR3 is TGTGCCAGCAGCTTAGATGACACCACCTACGAGCAGTACTTC. This gives the protein CASSLDDTTYEQYF. The J gene is TRBJ2-7, the V gene TRBV7-9; no clear D gene. Germline-derived CDR1 and CDR2 are SEHNR and FQNEAQ (reference sequence). The CDR3 consists of 14 residues. The V end lost 1 base, the J end lost 2 bases, and 9 bases lay between the germline ends.

This clonotype was seen at least ten times. The chain joins TRBV6-2 or TRBV6-3 to TRBJ2-1; 13 nucleotides line up with TRBD2. V gave up 5 bases and J gave up 7 bases; unmatched junction bases: 2. CDR1 MNHEY and CDR2 SVGEGT come from the germline V gene. The CDR3 sequence is 14 residues long. The CDR3 DNA is TGTGCCAGCAGTCAACTAGCGGGGGGGAATGAGCAGTTCTTC. It is translated as CASSQLAGGNEQFF.

The CDR3 reads CASSEIDRVVETQYF. The CDR3, as DNA: TGTGCCAGCAGTGAGATTGACAGGGTCGTAGAGACCCAGTACTTC. The chain combines TRBV6-1 with TRBJ2-5, with 7 positions matching TRBD1. V was pared by 3 bases and J by 4 bases, with 8 bases of the junction left unmatched. The CDR3 extends over 15 amino acids. Germline loops: CDR1 MNHNS, CDR2 SASEGT.

This chain's CDR3 is CASSSRRMNTEAFF. CDR3 bases: TGTGCCAGCAGCTCCCGCAGGATGAACACTGAAGCTTTCTTT. This chain joins TRBV7-3 and TRBJ1-1; D unclear. Trimming shortened V by 4 bases and J by 0 bases, and 9 bases separated the two germline ends. Germline CDR1 and CDR2: SGHTA and FQGTGA. This CDR3 is 14 amino acids long.

This clonotype was seen a single time. A much larger clone is a single base away; this may be a read error. The rearrangement links TRBV19 to TRBJ2-7; D perhaps matches TRBD2 (5 bases). Germline CDR1 reads LNHDA; CDR2 reads SQIVND (reference sequence). The CDR3 extends over 14 amino acids. In DNA form, the CDR3 reads TGTTCCAGTAGTATAAGTGGGAGTAACTACGAGCAGTACTTC. It is translated as CSSSISGSNYEQYF.

Notes on this clonotype: A much larger clone differs from this one at a single base, so this may be a read error. The chain uses TRBV6-5 and TRBJ1-1; possible D gene TRBD1, 5 bases. Germline V lookup: CDR1 MNHEY, CDR2 SVGAGI. Between the trimmed V and J ends, which lost 10 bases and 3 bases, there was a span of 15 bases. There are 13 residues in the CDR3. The CDR3, as DNA: TGTGCCACCTTTCAGGGTTGTCACACTGAAGCTTTCTTT. This sequence encodes CATFQGCHTEAFF.

This rearrangement joins TRBV20-1 to TRBJ2-5; 9 bases are shared with TRBD2. V lost 2 bases to trimming and J lost 3 bases; unmatched junction nucleotides: 1. Per the germline V gene, CDR1 is DFQATT and CDR2 is SNEGSKA (reference sequence). The CDR3 contains 13 residues. CDR3 in DNA: TGCAGTGCTAGACTAGCGGGGAAAGAGACCCAGTACTTC. This sequence encodes CSARLAGKETQYF.

The gene calls are TRBV24-1 and TRBJ2-5; 10 bases are shared with TRBD2. V lost 0 bases and J lost 2; bases outside the gene matches: 5. From germline, CDR1 is KGHDR and CDR2 SFDVKD. This CDR3 has 17 residues. The CDR3 loop is CATSDLDGLAEQETQYF. The CDR3 nucleotides are TGTGCCACCAGTGATTTGGACGGACTAGCGGAGCAAGAGACCCAGTACTTC.

The V gene is TRBV29-1, the J gene TRBJ2-5; D remains ambiguous. CDR1 and CDR2 (germline): SQVTM, ANQGSEA. The CDR3 totals 12 residues. Between the trimmed V and J ends, which lost 4 bases and 7 bases, there was a span of 13 bases. The CDR3 region has the DNA TGCAGCGTTGCTAAAGCCGGCGGGACCCAGTACTTC. As protein: CSVAKAGGTQYF.

As to this clonotype: This may be a read error: a much more frequent sequence differs by one nucleotide. In DNA, the CDR3 is TGTGCCAGCAGCGTAGATGGCGGGGGGGACTACAATGAGCAGCTCTTC. Its protein is CASSVDGGGDYNEQLF. This rearrangement joins TRBV9 to TRBJ2-1; TRBD2 agrees at 9 bases. This CDR3 is 16 amino acids long. CDR1 is SGDLS, CDR2 YYNGEE, per germline.

The CDR3 coding sequence is TGTGCCAGTGCTGAATTGACAGGGAACACTGAAGCTTTCTTT. Its protein product is CASAELTGNTEAFF. The chain employs TRBV19 and TRBJ1-1, with D perhaps TRBD1 (6 bases). V lost 8 bases to trimming and J lost 1 base, with 14 bases between them. This CDR3 region has 14 residues. The germline CDR1 and CDR2 sequences are LNHDA and SQIVND (reference sequence).

This clonotype has a single count. The chain employs TRBV7-9 and TRBJ2-7, with D perhaps being TRBD1 or TRBD2 (5 bases each). The CDR3 is made up of 15 amino acids. Germline V gives CDR1 SEHNR, CDR2 FQNEAQ (reference sequence). Trimming removed 5 bases from V and 3 bases from J, with 17 bases in between. Here the CDR3 reads CASSQAPGRVYEQYF. The CDR3 region has the DNA TGTGCCAGCAGCCAAGCCCCGGGACGGGTCTACGAGCAGTACTTC. Filled out from reference TRBV7-9 and TRBJ2-7, the complete variable domain reads DTGVSQNPRHKITKRGQNVTFRCDPISEHNRLYWYRQTLGQGPEFLTYFQNEAQLEKSRLLSDRFSAERPKGSFSTLEIQRTEQGDSAMYLCASSQAPGRVYEQYFGPGTRLTVT.

V gene TRBV12-3 or TRBV12-4 combines with J gene TRBJ1-2; 10 bases map to TRBD1. V was clipped by 3 bases and J by 1 base; unmatched bases: 2. The CDR3 is 15 residues long. The CDR3 protein is CASSFGQGDNYGYTF. The CDR3, as DNA: TGTGCCAGCAGTTTTGGACAGGGGGATAACTATGGCTACACCTTC.